This TCR beta chain was captured by sequencing in a study of T-cell reconstitution after alpha-beta-depleted transplantation in children. As it was prepared, the TCRbeta library received unique molecular identifiers. TCRdb processed the PCR reads anew with MiXCR; each CDR3 protein has one entry. In the table there are 600,000 to 800,000 distinct CDR3 sequences, roughly 14% of which are singletons. This CDR3 has 17 residues. The V and J ends lost 4 bases and 2 bases respectively, with 18 bases between them. The germline CDR1 and CDR2 sequences are SGHDN and FVKESK. The TCR originated in a girl aged 2-10 years with congenital amegakaryocytic thrombocytopenia, due to receive a stem cell transplant. Material: PBMCs, obtained before TCRalphabeta/CD19-depleted stem cell transplant. The chain combines TRBV14 with TRBJ2-1, with D possibly matching TRBD1 (6 bases). In DNA, the CDR3 is TGTGCCAGCAGCCCTAAGTGGGGGCGCGTCCCCTACAATGAGCAGTTCTTC. Translation gives CASSPKWGRVPYNEQFF.